This TCR beta chain was identified during a study of blood T cell repertoires in COVID-19. Looking at the study overall: From T cells, B-cell-depleted T cells, or PBMCs came the material, which was cDNA or gDNA.

Authors' methods: Using reference gene primer amplification, nucleated cell counts were estimated. Clones were sequenced by immunoSEQ multiplex PCR, and TCRdb holds only the in-frame ones, with some missing. V, J and clone size are taken as reported in that table, and D and trimming were inferred from the DNA itself. This table has around 80,000 clones, more than 80% appearing once. CDR1 LGHDT and CDR2 YNNKEL come from the germline V gene (reference sequence). Unmatched junction bases numbered 4, after V lost 5 bases and J lost 10 bases. The CDR3 loop spans 11 amino acids. This chain links TRBV3-1 (or the pseudogene TRBV3-2) with TRBJ1-2; 7 positions match TRBD1. This TCR came from a human donor in a cohort sampled during active COVID-19. Sequenced: peripheral blood. The CDR3: CASSNDRAYTF. Here the CDR3 DNA reads TGTGCCAGCAGCAACGACAGGGCCTACACCTTC.